This TCR beta chain was sequenced in a study of persistence of HIV-infected CD4 T cells. Study-level background: Donors were ART-treated; their CMV- and Gag-responding CD4+ T cells were isolated.

Notes on this clone: Its antigen is not known.

Cells were stimulated with overlapping HIV-1 Gag 15-mer peptides. Sorted nonresponding memory CD4+ T cells were CD40L-negative, CD69-negative, CD45RO-high. Undetectable plasma HIV-1 RNA below 50 copies/mL lasted at least 4 years. Sequencing used immunoSEQ version 4 in survey mode. TCRdb keeps only in-frame clones here, not all; method: immunoSEQ multiplex PCR. The sample consists of tens of thousands of clones, roughly 80% of them appearing once. There are 19 residues in the CDR3. V was pared by 3 bases and J by 3 bases, with 19 bases of the junction left unmatched. Germline V gene data show CDR1 as LNHNV and CDR2 as YYDKDF (reference sequence). Study-level findings and limits: TCR oligoclonality correlated with proviral oligoclonality in the same sorted populations. Antigen-responding cells were enriched for degenerate expanded CDR3beta sequences.

The source material was CD4+ T cells sorted from PBMCs after roughly 18-hour stimulation, sampled from a patient who received antiretroviral therapy. This chain links TRBV15 with TRBJ1-2; TRBD1 matches at 7 bases. This TCR came from an adult woman with HIV who was CMV-seropositive. In DNA form, the CDR3 reads TGTGCCACCAGCAGCGGGGAAGGAAGACGACAGGGAGAATACTATGGCTACACCTTC. Translated, it gives CATSSGEGRRQGEYYGYTF.